Listed here is a single TCR beta chain. Here immunoSEQ multiplex PCR was the method, and the copy in TCRdb shows in-frame clones only, minus some. The sample has 20,000 to 25,000 clones, roughly 84% seen once. This sample was taken from a study of PD-L1 blockade in urothelial cancer. Study as a whole: Samples came from 3 weeks, at the second dose, and 6 weeks into treatment.

The CDR3 extends over 14 amino acids. V was cut by 4 bases and J by 0 bases, with 8 bases left in between. Germline V lookup: CDR1 SGHRS, CDR2 YFSETQ. This sample's time point: peripheral blood 6 weeks after treatment start. This receptor was identified in a man aged 70 or older with urothelial cancer. The specimen comprised PBMCs, sampled around atezolizumab (anti-PD-L1) treatment. The chain combines TRBV5-1 with TRBJ1-3; D is unclear. CDR3: CASSLSNSGNTIYF. For the CDR3, the DNA is TGCGCCAGCAGCCTCTCTAACTCTGGAAACACCATATATTTT.